These T cell receptor beta chains were read from a single sample in a study of blood T cell repertoires in COVID-19. Data came from immunoSEQ multiplex PCR; TCRdb stores just in-frame clones and leaves some out. Seen here are 110,000 or so clones, 84% observed once, and the top ten hold 6.6%. Sequenced material: peripheral blood. The receptors derive from a woman aged 45-59 years with acute or convalescent COVID-19. Both conserved end residues are part of each CDR3. D genes are given only for firm matches. The size of a clone is reported for some rows only, either as once, few or many, or as a class for expanded clones.

>TRBV2|TRBJ2-7|.|TRBD1
CASSPRPGQLPYEQYF
>TRBV10-3|TRBJ1-6|.|.
CAISEAGNSPLHF
>TRBV19|TRBJ2-7|once|TRBD1
CASSYSGTGAYEQYF
>TRBV6-6|TRBJ2-7|.|TRBD1
CASSYSDRGSYEQYF
>TRBV12-3/TRBV12-4|TRBJ1-2|.|.
CASSLDRNYGYTF
>TRBV18|TRBJ1-2|.|.
CASSPGRALGYGYTF
>TRBV7-9|TRBJ1-2|.|.
CASSLGDYGYTF
>TRBV28|TRBJ2-7|few|TRBD1
CASSFMDRGDEQYF
>TRBV9|TRBJ1-1|few|.
CASSVGTANTEAFF
>TRBV5-4|TRBJ2-7|.|.
CASSAQGPYEQYF
>TRBV9|TRBJ2-1|.|.
CASSAGPGYYNEQFF
>TRBV11-1|TRBJ1-1|.|TRBD1
CASSAWDRGNTEAFF
>TRBV5-1|TRBJ2-1|.|TRBD1
CASSLVPGQGNNEQFF
>TRBV3-1/TRBV3-2|TRBJ2-1|.|.
CASSQMTVLYNEQFF
>TRBV6-5|TRBJ1-2|.|.
CASSPLAGSNYGYTF
>TRBV29-1|TRBJ2-7|.|.
CSVAKLRYTAYEQYF
>TRBV2|TRBJ2-1|.|.
CASRTQTGGEQFF
>TRBV7-9|TRBJ1-2|.|.
CASSFTDLPLITF
>TRBV5-5|TRBJ1-2|.|.
CASSPGGVSGYTF
>TRBV30|TRBJ2-5|.|.
CAWSVGSKETQYF
>TRBV9|TRBJ2-5|.|TRBD2
CASSVARSGAQETQYF
>TRBV5-1|TRBJ1-6|once|.
CASSTRTGLSSPLHF
>TRBV19|TRBJ2-7|.|TRBD1
CASSIATGNLRGQYF
>TRBV5-8|TRBJ1-5|.|.
CASSLDGTQQPQHF
>TRBV2|TRBJ2-7|.|.
CASRPGTNKQYF
>TRBV3-1/TRBV3-2|TRBJ2-5|.|.
CASSQRDETQYF